These 6 T cell receptor beta chains originate from one sample sequenced in a study of OX40 agonist ivuxolimab in advanced cancers. Method: immunoSEQ multiplex PCR; TCRdb's copy keeps in-frame clones and lacks some. The sample shows 80,000 or so clones, 85% to 95% of them seen only once. Sequenced here: CD4+ or CD8+ T cells sorted from blood, sampled in a trial of the OX40 agonist ivuxolimab. All receptors come from an adult with an advanced solid tumor such as melanoma, head and neck, liver or kidney cancer.

This rearrangement joins TRBV27 to TRBJ2-1; TRBD1 matches at 7 bases. CDR3 length equals 16 residues. V was pared by 0 bases and J by 2 bases, with 4 bases of the junction left unmatched. Germline values: CDR1 MNHEY, CDR2 SMNVEV (reference sequence). CDR3 DNA: TGTGCCAGCAGTTTATCGGGGCAGGGGGCCTACAATGAGCAGTTCTTC. It translates to CASSLSGQGAYNEQFF.

This chain links TRBV27 with TRBJ2-7, with TRBD2 as a possible D gene (7 bases). Germline V gene data show CDR1 as MNHEY and CDR2 as SMNVEV (reference sequence). The V end was cut by 0 bases, the J end by 2 bases, with 20 bases between. CDR3 length equals 18 residues. CDR3 DNA: TGTGCCAGCAGTTTATCGGCCCGCCGGGGGGCGGGAGCCTACGAGCAGTACTTC. Translation: CASSLSARRGAGAYEQYF.

The rearrangement joins TRBV7-5 to TRBJ1-5; the table names TRBD1, a call not compared with the DNA. TRBV7-5 is listed as a pseudogene. This CDR3 region has 20 residues. Written as DNA, the CDR3 is TGTGCCAGAAGCTTAGGGGCGGGACAGGCGGTAAAATATAGCAATCAGCCCCAGCATTTT. It encodes CARSLGAGQAVKYSNQPQHF.

V gene TRBV19 combines with J gene TRBJ2-6; D is unresolved. This CDR3 spans 13 amino acids. From germline, CDR1 is LNHDA and CDR2 SQIVND (reference sequence). Trimming cost V 9 bases and J 0 bases, with 6 bases left between them. The CDR3 protein is CASRLSGANVLTF. The CDR3 DNA reads as TGTGCCAGCCGCCTCTCTGGGGCCAACGTCCTGACTTTC.

V gene TRBV7-9 combines with J gene TRBJ1-4, with 7 bases aligning to TRBD1. The CDR3 extends over 16 amino acids. Germline loops: CDR1 SEHNR, CDR2 FQNEAQ (reference sequence). Trimming took 1 base from V and 5 from J; bases not matched to a gene: 7. The CDR3: CASSLEPGQPNEKLFF. As DNA, the CDR3 is TGTGCCAGCAGCTTAGAGCCGGGACAGCCGAATGAAAAACTGTTTTTT.

This rearrangement joins TRBV30 to TRBJ1-3; D is possibly TRBD1 (5 bases). The CDR3 has 14 amino acids. Trimming shortened V by 1 base and J by 0 bases, and 7 bases separated the two germline ends. Germline V gene lookup returns CDR1 GTSNPN and CDR2 SVGIG (reference sequence). In nucleotides, the CDR3 is TGTGCCTGGAGTGCAGGGAGCTCTGGAAACACCATATATTTT. It encodes CAWSAGSSGNTIYF.